What follows is one T cell receptor beta chain and its context. This sample stems from a study of blood T cell repertoires in COVID-19. Authors' methods: Researchers report that nucleated cell counts were estimated from reference gene primer amplification. The table came from immunoSEQ multiplex PCR; TCRdb's copy has only in-frame clones and leaves some out. That table supplies the V and J calls and clone size; D and trimming were determined from the DNA. The profile covers about 280,000 clones, with 90% appearing a single time and 1.7% taken by the ten largest. From germline, CDR1 is SNHLY and CDR2 FYNNEI. This CDR3 has 15 residues. Trimming cost V 4 bases and J 7 bases, with 19 bases left between them.

Sequencing was carried out using PBMCs or T cells enriched from blood (not recorded which). The sequence derives from a woman aged 18-29 years with acute COVID-19. The chain links TRBV2 to TRBJ1-2; D unresolved. CDR3 region: CASSASIYPMAGYTF. For the CDR3, the DNA is TGTGCCAGCAGTGCTAGTATTTACCCTATGGCTGGCTACACCTTC.